These 17 T cell receptor beta chains came from one sample sequenced in a study of identical twins. TCRdb recomputed calls from the 5' RACE reads with MiXCR, one row per CDR3 protein. The data show some 790,000 distinct CDR3 sequences, 15% to 20% seen once. The same sample was also used in a study of T cells expressing NK-cell markers.

The specimen was PBMCs. The receptors here all came from a woman between 18 and 29 years old in good health.

There are a few counts of this clonotype. This rearrangement joins TRBV15 to TRBJ2-3; 11 bases fit TRBD2. V trimming: 0 bases; J trimming: 2 bases; junction bases outside the gene matches: 1. Germline CDR1 LNHNV, CDR2 YYDKDF (reference sequence). The CDR3 covers 16 residues. CDR3 loop: CATSRELAGDTDTQYF. The CDR3 DNA follows: TGTGCCACCAGCAGAGAACTAGCGGGGGACACAGATACGCAGTATTTT.

This clonotype was detected a few times. The V and J genes are TRBV27 and TRBJ2-7; D may be TRBD2 (6 bases). V was clipped by 3 bases and J by 2 bases, with 14 bases between them. CDR3 size: 15 residues. Germline CDR1 MNHEY, CDR2 SMNVEV (reference sequence). In DNA form, the CDR3 reads TGTGCCAGCAGTTTTTCGGGACTTGACACCTACGAGCAGTACTTC. Translation gives CASSFSGLDTYEQYF.

The genes are TRBV18 and TRBJ1-5; possible D gene TRBD1, 5 bases. Germline CDR1 is KGHSH and CDR2 is LQKENI. V was clipped by 1 base and J by 3 bases, with 10 bases between them. The CDR3 spans 15 residues. This chain's CDR3 is CASSPQGSSNQPQHF. In DNA form, the CDR3 reads TGTGCCAGCTCACCACAGGGGTCCTCCAATCAGCCCCAGCATTTT.

V and J are TRBV19 and TRBJ2-7, with TRBD1 identical over 10 bases. Germline CDR1 and CDR2: LNHDA and SQIVND (reference sequence). Trimming cost V 7 bases and J 5 bases; bases outside gene matches: 5. The CDR3 contains 13 residues. The CDR3 protein is CASKGTGEDEQYF. Here the CDR3 DNA reads TGTGCCAGTAAAGGGACAGGGGAGGACGAGCAGTACTTC.

CDR3 in DNA: TGTGCCAGCAGTTTAGGGGTAGCGGGAAGGACCGGGGAGCTGTTTTTT. Protein: CASSLGVAGRTGELFF. The V gene is TRBV12-3 or TRBV12-4, the J gene TRBJ2-2; 8 bases agree with TRBD2. The ends lost 1 base at V and 5 bases at J; junction bases unmatched: 6. The CDR3 runs to 16 residues.

The rearrangement joins TRBV6-2 or TRBV6-3 to TRBJ2-1; 12 bases are a match to TRBD2. V dropped 2 bases and J dropped 6; count of bases not matched to a gene: 8. The CDR3 is 17 residues long. Germline V gene lookup returns CDR1 MNHEY and CDR2 SVGEGT. This CDR3 is CASSYQPGLAGPNEQFF. In DNA, the CDR3 is TGTGCCAGCAGTTACCAACCCGGACTAGCGGGACCCAATGAGCAGTTCTTC.

This clonotype was detected ten times or more. The J gene is TRBJ2-1, the V gene TRBV5-1, with 8 bases that match TRBD2. Trimming at V came to 0 bases and at J to 12 bases, leaving 14 bases not matched to a gene. The germline CDR1 and CDR2 sequences are SGHRS and YFSETQ. This CDR3 has 16 amino acids. In nucleotides, the CDR3 is TGCGCCAGCAGCTTGGCCCAGTTCCAGCGGGAGAGGGGGCAGTTCTTC. The encoded protein is CASSLAQFQRERGQFF.

Concerning this clonotype: At one end the junction does not follow the germline gene, possibly because of a read error. The genes are TRBV6-4 and TRBJ2-1; the D gene is possibly TRBD2 (6 bases). The CDR3 has 14 residues. Germline CDR1 MRHNA, CDR2 SNTAGT. Here the CDR3 reads CASKVAEAYSEQFF. The DNA for the CDR3 is TGTGCCAGCAAAGTAGCGGAGGCCTACAGTGAGCAGTTCTTC.

This chain links TRBV20-1 with TRBJ2-7; 7 positions agree with TRBD1. This CDR3 has 15 amino acids. Germline CDR1 is DFQATT and CDR2 is SNEGSKA (reference sequence). The junction had 12 bases not matched to a gene; V was cut back by 4 bases and J by 3 bases. DNA of the CDR3: TGCAGTGCTAATGGAGGCCGGGACAGCATCTACGAGCAGTACTTC. It codes for CSANGGRDSIYEQYF.

The chain combines TRBV12-3 or TRBV12-4 with TRBJ1-5; D unclear. This CDR3 contains 15 residues. V lost 2 bases, J lost 2 bases, and 10 bases lay in between. The CDR3 spells CASSLLRTGNQPQHF. The CDR3 DNA is TGTGCCAGCAGTTTATTACGAACTGGCAATCAGCCCCAGCATTTT.

The genes are TRBV20-1 and TRBJ2-7; D call uncertain. Germline V gives CDR1 DFQATT, CDR2 SNEGSKA (reference sequence). The ends were cut back, 1 base at V and 7 bases at J, with 17 bases in the middle. The length of the CDR3 is 14 residues. CDR3 in amino acids: CSARGSTGSREQYF. CDR3 sequence (DNA): TGCAGTGCTAGAGGAAGCACCGGATCGCGGGAGCAGTACTTC.

The sample holds a few counts of this clonotype. The rearrangement uses TRBV29-1 and TRBJ1-1; D is ambiguous. CDR3 size: 12 residues. Trimming cost V 4 bases and J 2 bases, with 8 bases left between them. Germline CDR1 and CDR2: SQVTM and ANQGSEA. CDR3 sequence reads: CSVAQTNTEAFF. DNA of the CDR3: TGCAGCGTTGCTCAGACCAACACTGAAGCTTTCTTT.

There are a few counts of this clonotype. CDR3 nucleotide sequence: TGCAGCGTTGAAGTACAGGGGCAACGCCCTGAAGCTTTCTTT. This encodes CSVEVQGQRPEAFF. The chain couples TRBV29-1 to TRBJ1-1, with 7 bases aligning to TRBD1. Unmatched junction bases numbered 8, after V lost 1 base and J lost 6 bases. From germline, CDR1 is SQVTM and CDR2 ANQGSEA. The CDR3 runs 14 residues.

The chain couples TRBV19 to TRBJ2-2; 10 bases are a match to TRBD2. V gave up 5 bases and J gave up 6 bases; unmatched junction bases: 6. Germline CDR1 LNHDA, CDR2 SQIVND (reference sequence). This CDR3 has 15 amino acids. In DNA, the CDR3 is TGTGCCAGTAGTCGTACTAGCGGGGTCCCCGGGGAGCTGTTTTTT. Its translation is CASSRTSGVPGELFF.

This clonotype was seen ten or more times. The chain uses TRBV30 and TRBJ2-7; D possibly corresponds to TRBD2 (5 bases). The CDR3 is 15 amino acids. With 1 base removed from V and 0 bases from J, the gap between germline ends came to 13 bases. Germline V lookup: CDR1 GTSNPN, CDR2 SVGIG (reference sequence). CDR3 nucleotide sequence: TGTGCCTGGAGTGCCACCCAAACTAGCTCCTACGAGCAGTACTTC. It translates to CAWSATQTSSYEQYF.

The chain is built from TRBV12-3 or TRBV12-4 and TRBJ2-5, with D possibly matching TRBD1 (6 bases). The CDR3 consists of 14 residues. V was pared by 4 bases and J by 5 bases, with 14 bases between. This chain's CDR3 is CASSSPDRHETQYF. In DNA, the CDR3 is TGTGCCAGCAGTTCCCCGGACAGACATGAGACCCAGTACTTC.

The V gene is TRBV20-1, the J gene TRBJ1-5; the D gene is possibly TRBD1 (6 bases). The germline V gene has CDR1 DFQATT and CDR2 SNEGSKA (reference sequence). V lost 4 bases and J lost 3, with 13 bases in between. This CDR3 spans 14 amino acids. The CDR3 coding sequence is TGCAGTGCTAAACAGGGAGCTGACAATCAGCCCCAGCATTTT. Translating it yields CSAKQGADNQPQHF.